Described below is a single TCR beta chain sequence and its context. The antigen remains unidentified. This sample stems from a study of shared clonotypes between healthy human individuals. Whole-study context: Three plates each covered CD4 naive and memory; CD8 naive two, CD8 memory one. The study, taken as a whole, reports: Estimated richness values were generally larger in naive subsets than in memory subsets. It was only blood that was sampled, and tissue repertoires likely differ.

Healthy HIV-negative adults with no recent acute infections or vaccinations were recruited as donors. Here immunoSEQ multiplex PCR was the method, and the copy in TCRdb shows in-frame clones only, minus some. Of a few million clones detected, approximately 93% appear once; the ten largest clones hold 0.35% to 0.45%. V dropped 1 base and J dropped 7 bases, with 12 bases sitting between them. The CDR3 is made up of 14 amino acids. In germline, CDR1 is SGHAT, CDR2 FQNNGV. Input material: naive CD4+ T cells from PBMCs. The subset was: CD45RA+ positively selected. The receptor comes from a man aged 18 to 29 in good health. Some clones in this sample may be carry-over from other donors' samples. This rearrangement joins TRBV11-2 to TRBJ2-3, with D possibly being TRBD2 (6 bases). The CDR3 nucleotides read TGTGCCAGCAGCTTAGGGGGGAGGTCGTATACGCAGTATTTT. This codes for CASSLGGRSYTQYF. Together with reference TRBV11-2 and TRBJ2-3, the CDR3 gives the full variable domain: EAGVAQSPRYKIIEKRQSVAFWCNPISGHATLYWYQQILGQGPKLLIQFQNNGVVDDSQLPKDRFSAERLKGVDSTLKIQPAKLEDSAVYLCASSLGGRSYTQYFGPGTRLTVL.